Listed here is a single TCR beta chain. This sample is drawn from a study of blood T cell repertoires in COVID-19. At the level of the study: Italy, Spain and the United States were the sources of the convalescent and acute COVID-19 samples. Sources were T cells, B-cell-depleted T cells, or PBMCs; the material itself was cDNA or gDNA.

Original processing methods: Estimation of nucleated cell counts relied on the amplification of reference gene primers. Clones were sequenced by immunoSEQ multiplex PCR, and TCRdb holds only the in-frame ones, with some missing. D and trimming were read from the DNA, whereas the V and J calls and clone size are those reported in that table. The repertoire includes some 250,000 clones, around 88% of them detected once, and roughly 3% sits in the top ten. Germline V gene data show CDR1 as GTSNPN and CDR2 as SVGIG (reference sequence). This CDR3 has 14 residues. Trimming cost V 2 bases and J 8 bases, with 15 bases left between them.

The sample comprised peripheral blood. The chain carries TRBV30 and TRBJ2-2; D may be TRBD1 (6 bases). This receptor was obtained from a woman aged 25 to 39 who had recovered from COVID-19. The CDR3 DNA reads TGTGCCTGGAGTCCACCACCCAGGGGAGGGGAGCTGTTTTTT. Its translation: CAWSPPPRGGELFF.